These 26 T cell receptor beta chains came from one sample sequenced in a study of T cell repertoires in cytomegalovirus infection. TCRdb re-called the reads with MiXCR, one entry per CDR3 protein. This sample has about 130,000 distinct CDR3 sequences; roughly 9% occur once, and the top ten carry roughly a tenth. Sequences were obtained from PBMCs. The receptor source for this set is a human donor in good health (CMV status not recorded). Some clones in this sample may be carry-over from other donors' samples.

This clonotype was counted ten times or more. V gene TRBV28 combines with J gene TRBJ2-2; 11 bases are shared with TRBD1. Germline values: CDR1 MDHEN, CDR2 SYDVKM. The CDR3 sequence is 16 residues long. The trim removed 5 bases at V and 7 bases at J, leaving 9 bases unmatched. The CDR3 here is CASSPPWTGGSGELFF. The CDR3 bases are TGTGCCAGCAGTCCCCCCTGGACAGGGGGCAGCGGGGAGCTGTTTTTT.

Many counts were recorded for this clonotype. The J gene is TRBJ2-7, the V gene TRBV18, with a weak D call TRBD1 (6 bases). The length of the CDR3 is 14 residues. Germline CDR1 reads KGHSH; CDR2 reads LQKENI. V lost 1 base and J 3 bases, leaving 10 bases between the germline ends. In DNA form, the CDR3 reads TGTGCCAGCTCACCACAAAACAGGGACTACGAGCAGTACTTC. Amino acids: CASSPQNRDYEQYF.

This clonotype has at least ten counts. The CDR3 DNA reads as TGTGCCAGCAGTACCTCAGTAGATACGCAGTATTTT. Its translation: CASSTSVDTQYF. This chain connects TRBV12-3 or TRBV12-4 to TRBJ2-3; D ambiguous. The V gene lost 5 bases and the J gene lost 5 bases, with 8 bases spanning the gap. The CDR3 consists of 12 residues.

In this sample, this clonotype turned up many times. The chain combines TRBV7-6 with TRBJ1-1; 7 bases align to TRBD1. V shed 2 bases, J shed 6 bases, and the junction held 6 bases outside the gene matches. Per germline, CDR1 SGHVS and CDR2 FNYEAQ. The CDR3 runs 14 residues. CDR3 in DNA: TGTGCCAGCAGCTTATCCGGGACAGCCTCTGAAGCTTTCTTT. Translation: CASSLSGTASEAFF.

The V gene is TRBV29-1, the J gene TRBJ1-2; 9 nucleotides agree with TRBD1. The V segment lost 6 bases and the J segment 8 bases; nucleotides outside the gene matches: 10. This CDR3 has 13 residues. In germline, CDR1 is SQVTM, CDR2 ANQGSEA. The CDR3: CSVQQGAKGGYTF. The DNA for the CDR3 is TGCAGCGTCCAACAGGGGGCTAAAGGGGGCTACACCTTC.

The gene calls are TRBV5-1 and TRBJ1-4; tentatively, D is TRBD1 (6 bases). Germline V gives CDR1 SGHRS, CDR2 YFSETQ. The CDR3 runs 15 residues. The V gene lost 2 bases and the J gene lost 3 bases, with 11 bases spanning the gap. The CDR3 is CASSFNRAANEKLFF. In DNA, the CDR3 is TGCGCCAGCAGCTTTAACAGGGCGGCTAATGAAAAACTGTTTTTT.

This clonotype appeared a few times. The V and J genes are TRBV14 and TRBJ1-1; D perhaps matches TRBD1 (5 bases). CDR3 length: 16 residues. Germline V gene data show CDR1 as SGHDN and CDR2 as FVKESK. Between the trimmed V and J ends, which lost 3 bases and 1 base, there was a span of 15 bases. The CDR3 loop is CASSHNSGHGNTEAFF. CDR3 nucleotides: TGTGCCAGCAGCCACAATTCAGGGCATGGGAACACTGAAGCTTTCTTT.

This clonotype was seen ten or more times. CDR3 residues: CASSVGSGPRGYTF. In DNA, the CDR3 is TGTGCCAGCAGCGTTGGCTCCGGGCCTCGGGGCTACACCTTC. The genes are TRBV5-4 and TRBJ1-2; D call uncertain. Germline loops: CDR1 SGHNT, CDR2 YYREEE (reference sequence). CDR3 length: 14 residues. Deletions cut 4 bases from V and 8 bases from J, with 18 bases between.

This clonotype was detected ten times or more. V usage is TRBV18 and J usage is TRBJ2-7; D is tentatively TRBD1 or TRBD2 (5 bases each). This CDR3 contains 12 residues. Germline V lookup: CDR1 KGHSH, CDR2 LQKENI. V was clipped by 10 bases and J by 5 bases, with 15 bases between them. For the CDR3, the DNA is TGTGCCACCTCTATTGTGGGACACGAGCAGTACTTC. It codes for CATSIVGHEQYF. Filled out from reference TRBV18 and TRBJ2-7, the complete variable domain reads NAGVMQNPRHLVRRRGQEARLRCSPMKGHSHVYWYRQLPEEGLKFMVYLQKENIIDESGMPKERFSAEFPKEGPSILRIQQVVRGDSAAYFCATSIVGHEQYFGPGTRLTVT.

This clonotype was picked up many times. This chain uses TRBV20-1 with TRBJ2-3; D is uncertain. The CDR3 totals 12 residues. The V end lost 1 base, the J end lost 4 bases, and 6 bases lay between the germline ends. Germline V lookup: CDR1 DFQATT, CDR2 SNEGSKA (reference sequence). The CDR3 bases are TGCAGTGCTAGAGGACCATCAGATACGCAGTATTTT. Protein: CSARGPSDTQYF.

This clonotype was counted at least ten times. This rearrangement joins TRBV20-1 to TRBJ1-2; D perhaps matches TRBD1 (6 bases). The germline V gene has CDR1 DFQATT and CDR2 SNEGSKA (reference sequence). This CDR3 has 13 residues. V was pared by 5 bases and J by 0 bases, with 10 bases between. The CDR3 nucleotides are TGCAGTGCTTTTACAGGGACTAACTATGGCTACACCTTC. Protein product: CSAFTGTNYGYTF.

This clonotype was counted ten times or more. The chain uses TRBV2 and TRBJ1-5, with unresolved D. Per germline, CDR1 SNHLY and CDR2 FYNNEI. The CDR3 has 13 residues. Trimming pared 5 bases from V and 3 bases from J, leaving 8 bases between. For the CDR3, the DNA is TGTGCCAGCAGTTGGGATATCAATCAGCCCCAGCATTTT. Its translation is CASSWDINQPQHF.

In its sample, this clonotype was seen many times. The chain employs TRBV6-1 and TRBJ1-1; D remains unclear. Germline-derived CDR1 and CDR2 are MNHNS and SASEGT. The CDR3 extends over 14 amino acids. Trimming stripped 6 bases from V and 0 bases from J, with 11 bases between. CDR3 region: CASSRPKMNTEAFF. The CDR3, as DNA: TGTGCCAGCAGCAGGCCGAAGATGAACACTGAAGCTTTCTTT.

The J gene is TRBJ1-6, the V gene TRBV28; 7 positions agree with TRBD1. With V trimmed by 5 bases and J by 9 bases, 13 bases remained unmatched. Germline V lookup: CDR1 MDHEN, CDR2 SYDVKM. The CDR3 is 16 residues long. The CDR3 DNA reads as TGTGCCAGCAGTCTCGATCCAGGGGGAACGGGTTCACCCCTCCACTTT. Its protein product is CASSLDPGGTGSPLHF.

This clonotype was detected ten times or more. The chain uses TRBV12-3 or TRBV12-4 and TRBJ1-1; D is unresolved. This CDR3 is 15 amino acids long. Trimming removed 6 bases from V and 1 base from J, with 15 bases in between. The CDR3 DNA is TGTGCCAGCAGCCGCCGAGGCACCGGGAACACTGAAGCTTTCTTT. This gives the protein CASSRRGTGNTEAFF.

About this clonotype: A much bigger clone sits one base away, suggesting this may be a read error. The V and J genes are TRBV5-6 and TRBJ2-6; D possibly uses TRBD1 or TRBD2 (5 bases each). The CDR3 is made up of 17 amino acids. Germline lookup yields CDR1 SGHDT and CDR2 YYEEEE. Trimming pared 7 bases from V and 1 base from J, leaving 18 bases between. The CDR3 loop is CASSGAGRLSGANVLTF. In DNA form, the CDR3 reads TGTGCCAGCTCCGGGGCAGGGCGCCTTTCTGGGGCCAACGTCCTGACTTTC.

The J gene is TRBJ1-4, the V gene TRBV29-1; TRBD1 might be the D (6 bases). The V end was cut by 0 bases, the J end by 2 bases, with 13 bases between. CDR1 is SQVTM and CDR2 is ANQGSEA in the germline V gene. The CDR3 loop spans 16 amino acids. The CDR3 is CSVEDLWGATNEKLFF. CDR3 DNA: TGCAGCGTTGAAGATCTATGGGGGGCGACTAATGAAAAACTGTTTTTT.

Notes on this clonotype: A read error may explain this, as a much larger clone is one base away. The DNA for the CDR3 is TGCGCCAGCAGCTTCCCCGGCTCCTACGAGCAGTACTTC. Protein product: CASSFPGSYEQYF. V and J are TRBV5-1 and TRBJ2-7, with D unresolved. Germline CDR1 SGHRS, CDR2 YFSETQ. The germline V and J ends were trimmed by 2 bases and 0 bases, with 6 bases remaining between them. The CDR3 runs 13 residues.

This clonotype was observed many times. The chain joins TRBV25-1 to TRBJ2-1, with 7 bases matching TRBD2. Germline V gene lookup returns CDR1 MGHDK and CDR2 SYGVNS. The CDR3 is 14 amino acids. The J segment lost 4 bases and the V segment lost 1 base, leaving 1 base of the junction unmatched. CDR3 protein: CASSEWEGYNEQFF. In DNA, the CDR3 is TGTGCCAGCAGTGAATGGGAGGGATACAATGAGCAGTTCTTC.

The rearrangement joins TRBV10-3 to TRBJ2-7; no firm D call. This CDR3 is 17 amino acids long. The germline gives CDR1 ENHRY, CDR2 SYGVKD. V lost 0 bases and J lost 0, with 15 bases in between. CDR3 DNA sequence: TGTGCCATCAGTGAGTCGACGGGTCTTTCAAGCTCCTACGAGCAGTACTTC. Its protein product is CAISESTGLSSSYEQYF.

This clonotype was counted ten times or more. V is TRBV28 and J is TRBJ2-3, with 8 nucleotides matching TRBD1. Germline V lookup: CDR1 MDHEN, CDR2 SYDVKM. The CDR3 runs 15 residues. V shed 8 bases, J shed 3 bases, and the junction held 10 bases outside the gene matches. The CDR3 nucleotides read TGTGCCAGCTCCGGCCGGGACAGGCGTACAGATACGCAGTATTTT. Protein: CASSGRDRRTDTQYF.

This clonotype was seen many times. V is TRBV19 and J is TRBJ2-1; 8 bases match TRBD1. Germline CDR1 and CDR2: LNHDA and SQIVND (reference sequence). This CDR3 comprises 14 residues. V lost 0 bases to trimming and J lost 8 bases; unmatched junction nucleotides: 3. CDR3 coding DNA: TGTGCCAGTAGTATAGAAGGGACAGGACATGAGCAGTTCTTC. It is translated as CASSIEGTGHEQFF.

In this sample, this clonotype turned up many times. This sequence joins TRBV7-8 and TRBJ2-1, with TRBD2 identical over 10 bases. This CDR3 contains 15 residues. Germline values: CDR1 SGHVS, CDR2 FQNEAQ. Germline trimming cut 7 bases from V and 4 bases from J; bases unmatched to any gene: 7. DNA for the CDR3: TGTGCCAGCACCTCCCGGACTAGCGGTTACAATGAGCAGTTCTTC. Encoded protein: CASTSRTSGYNEQFF. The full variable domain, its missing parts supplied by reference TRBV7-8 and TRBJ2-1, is GAGVSQSPRYKVAKRGQDVALRCDPISGHVSLFWYQQALGQGPEFLTYFQNEAQLDKSGLPSDRFFAERPEGSVSTLKIQRTQQEDSAVYLCASTSRTSGYNEQFFGPGTRLTVL.

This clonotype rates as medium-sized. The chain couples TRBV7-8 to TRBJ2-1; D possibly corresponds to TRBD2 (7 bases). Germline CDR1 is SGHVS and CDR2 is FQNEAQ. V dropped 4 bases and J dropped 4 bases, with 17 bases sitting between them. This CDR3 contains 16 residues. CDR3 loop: CASSSSGGLYYNEQFF. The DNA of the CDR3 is TGTGCCAGCAGCTCATCGGGGGGCCTGTATTACAATGAGCAGTTCTTC.

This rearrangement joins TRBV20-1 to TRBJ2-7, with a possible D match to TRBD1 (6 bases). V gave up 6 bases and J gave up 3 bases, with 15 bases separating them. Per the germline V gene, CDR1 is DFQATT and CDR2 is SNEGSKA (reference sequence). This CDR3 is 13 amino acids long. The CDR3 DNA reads TGCAGTGCGAGGGTCGGACAGAGCTACGAGCAGTACTTC. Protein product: CSARVGQSYEQYF.

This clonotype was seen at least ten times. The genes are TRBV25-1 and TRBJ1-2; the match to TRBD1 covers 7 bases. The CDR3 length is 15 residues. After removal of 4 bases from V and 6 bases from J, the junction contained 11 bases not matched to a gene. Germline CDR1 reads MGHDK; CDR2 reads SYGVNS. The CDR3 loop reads CASSGPWTGRDGYTF. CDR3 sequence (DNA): TGTGCCAGCAGTGGACCCTGGACAGGTCGAGATGGCTACACCTTC.